Sequencing of this T cell receptor beta chain was carried out in a study of cytomegalovirus exposure and HLA in healthy donors. Study results and limitations: Available immune exposure information covered CMV serostatus only.

To note about this clone: The antigen remains undetermined.

Sampled while nominally healthy, donors likely had unrecorded immune exposures. Germline-derived CDR1 and CDR2 are MNHEY and SMNVEV (reference sequence). The CDR3 totals 16 residues. V dropped 6 bases and J dropped 5; count of bases not matched to a gene: 15. In the PCR, 60 Vbeta and 13 Jbeta primers were used. Produced via immunoSEQ multiplex PCR; TCRdb's table is partial and in-frame only. The sample carries 100,000 to 150,000 clones, around 75% recorded once. The sequenced sample consisted of PBMCs. The chain employs TRBV27 and TRBJ2-7, with 8 bases that match TRBD2. The receptor was isolated from a woman aged 40 to 50 in good health and CMV-seropositive. CDR3 protein: CASRTARSSGIHEQYF. The DNA for the CDR3 is TGTGCCAGCAGAACTGCTCGGAGTAGCGGGATCCACGAGCAGTACTTC.